The T cell receptor (beta chain) described here comes from a study of T cell changes during pregnancy in multiple sclerosis. Clones were sequenced by immunoSEQ multiplex PCR, and TCRdb holds only the in-frame ones, with some missing. The sample consists of 100,000 to 140,000 clones, about nine tenths of them appearing once. The germline gives CDR1 SQVTM, CDR2 ANQGSEA. The CDR3 is made up of 11 amino acids. The chain is built from TRBV29-1 and TRBJ1-1; perhaps TRBD1 as D (5 bases). Material: peripheral blood, obtained in the third trimester of pregnancy. This TCR was sampled from a female donor in good health, enrolled as a control in a pregnancy study. The CDR3 nucleotides read TGCAGTGGGGGGTTCAACACTGAAGCTTTCTTT. It specifies CSGGFNTEAFF.